Listed below are T cell receptor beta chains from one sample, sequenced in a study of cytotoxic CD8 clonotypes in ibrutinib-treated CLL. Sequencing was performed with immunoSEQ multiplex PCR; in TCRdb, only in-frame clones are kept and a portion is missing. The data show 35,000 to 40,000 clones, over 45% seen once. The sequences come from PBMCs, collected before ibrutinib treatment. The receptors stem from a human donor with chronic lymphocytic leukemia. The CDR3 runs from the conserved cysteine through the conserved F or W.

j_call,v_call,cdr3_aa
TRBJ2-1,TRBV7-2,CASRNRAGGLRNEQFF
TRBJ2-2,TRBV6-5,CASSNTGELFF
TRBJ1-1,TRBV25-1,CASSELGRGTEAFF
TRBJ2-1,TRBV5-1,CASSWTDSFYNEQFF
TRBJ1-1,TRBV2,CASSEAYRDTEAFF
TRBJ2-5,TRBV29-1,CSPSLYSPGGETQYF
TRBJ1-3,TRBV19,CASSIWENSGNTIYF
TRBJ2-7,TRBV28,CASRLSYEQYF
TRBJ1-2,TRBV7-9,CAISGDPLYHGYTF
TRBJ1-4,TRBV4-1,CASSHEGVDEKLFF
TRBJ2-3,TRBV9,CASSATRGTHDTQYF
TRBJ1-4,TRBV9,CASSVGPDSRGKLFF
TRBJ1-1,TRBV4-1,CASSQGLLGRRMNTEAFF
TRBJ1-5,TRBV18,CASSLADSSNQPQHF
TRBJ2-2,TRBV4-2,CASSQDQRDGGTGELFF
TRBJ1-2,TRBV15,CATSRVTGPRGYGYTF
TRBJ1-3,TRBV6-6,CASSYTAGNTIYF
TRBJ1-6,TRBV21-1,CASSKGGGEDSPLHF